This T cell receptor (beta chain) was retrieved from a study of blood T cell repertoires in COVID-19. In the study overall: The study drew acute and convalescent COVID-19 samples from the United States, Italy and Spain. The cDNA or gDNA used as material had been derived from T cells, B-cell-depleted T cells, or PBMCs.

The germline gives CDR1 LGHDT, CDR2 YNNKEL (reference sequence). The CDR3 runs to 18 residues. V lost 4 bases to trimming and J lost 7 bases; unmatched junction nucleotides: 15. Individuals aged 18 to 89 years were recruited from approximately 22 US areas. In the original processing: Reference gene primer amplification gave estimated nucleated cell counts. Here immunoSEQ multiplex PCR was the method, and the copy in TCRdb shows in-frame clones only, minus some. That table furnishes V, J and clone size, whereas the DNA furnished D and trimming. This table has 250,000 to 350,000 clones, 85% appearing once.

The chain joins TRBV3-1 (or the pseudogene TRBV3-2) to TRBJ1-4; TRBD1 agrees at 10 bases. Sequencing used PBMCs or T cells enriched from blood (not recorded which). The sequence derives from a woman aged 45-59 years who had recovered from COVID-19. CDR3 sequence reads: CASSLVPGQGPAFEKLFF. CDR3 coding DNA: TGTGCCAGCAGCCTGGTCCCGGGACAGGGGCCCGCTTTTGAAAAACTGTTTTTT.